This record concerns one TCR beta chain sequence. This sample is drawn from a study of blood T cell repertoires in COVID-19. There are 14 residues in the CDR3. Between the trimmed V and J ends, which lost 0 bases and 4 bases, there was a span of 9 bases. Looked up from germline, CDR1 is LGHNA and CDR2 is YSLEER. Original methodology: Amplification with reference gene primers provided the estimates of nucleated cell counts. TCRdb's copy holds only in-frame clones and misses some; the assay was immunoSEQ multiplex PCR. V, J and clone size derive from that table, while D and trimming were established from the DNA sequence. This table holds roughly 99,000 clones, approximately 79% found once.

Sequencing used peripheral blood. This sequence originates from a woman of 80 years or more with active or convalescent COVID-19. This chain joins TRBV4-3 and TRBJ1-2; no clear D gene. The CDR3 bases are TGCGCCAGCAGCCAAGATCCGGGGTCCTATGGCTACACCTTC. As protein: CASSQDPGSYGYTF.